One and the same sample provided the 29 T cell receptor beta chains below, sequenced in a study of cytomegalovirus exposure and HLA in healthy donors. The PCR used 60 Vbeta and 13 Jbeta primers. The protocol was immunoSEQ multiplex PCR, while the TCRdb copy is restricted to in-frame clones and leaves out a portion. The data contain some 120,000 clones, 8.5% of them seen just once; the ten biggest clones take up approximately 5%. The sample was PBMCs. The receptor set was obtained from a man in his forties or fifties in good health and CMV-seronegative.

On this clone itself: Additional DNA sequences in this sample encode the identical CDR3. The chain couples TRBV11-2 to TRBJ2-1; 10 positions agree with TRBD1. V was clipped by 5 bases and J by 1 base; unmatched bases: 5. The CDR3 is made up of 16 amino acids. Germline CDR1 reads SGHAT; CDR2 reads FQNNGV. In DNA, the CDR3 is TGTGCCAGCAGCCCCCGGACAGGGGGTTCCTACAATGAGCAGTTCTTC. It specifies CASSPRTGGSYNEQFF.

This clone was seen only a few times. The chain combines TRBV27 with TRBJ1-5; 7 bases align to TRBD1. CDR3 length: 13 amino acids. Germline V gene lookup returns CDR1 MNHEY and CDR2 SMNVEV (reference sequence). Trimming took 6 bases from V and 3 from J; bases not matched to a gene: 2. CDR3 protein: CASRQGYNQPQHF. The CDR3 DNA reads TGTGCCAGCAGACAGGGGTACAATCAGCCCCAGCATTTT.

This rearrangement joins TRBV19 to TRBJ1-1; 7 positions agree with TRBD1. Trimming at V came to 7 bases and at J to 0 bases, leaving 11 bases not matched to a gene. This CDR3 region has 16 residues. CDR1 LNHDA and CDR2 SQIVND come from the germline V gene (reference sequence). In nucleotides, the CDR3 is TGTGCCAGTAAGATATGGGACAGCGCCTTGAACACTGAAGCTTTCTTT. Its translation: CASKIWDSALNTEAFF.

This clone was observed a handful of times. An end of the junction does not agree with germline; a read error may underlie this. CDR3: CARSFSQSYEQYF. CDR3 nucleotide sequence: TGCGCCAGAAGCTTCTCCCAGTCCTACGAGCAGTACTTC. V gene TRBV5-1 combines with J gene TRBJ2-7; no clear D gene. Germline CDR1 SGHRS, CDR2 YFSETQ. The CDR3 has 13 amino acids.

About this clone itself: The junction shows a germline mismatch at one end, possibly a read error. Other DNA sequences within the sample encode an identical CDR3. The J gene is TRBJ2-2, the V gene TRBV6-5; the D gene is possibly TRBD2 (5 bases). Germline loops: CDR1 MNHEY, CDR2 SVGAGI. The CDR3 length is 16 residues. The CDR3 sequence: CASSFPPRISTGELFF. CDR3 nucleotide sequence: TGTGCCAGCAGTTTTCCCCCTAGGATAAGTACCGGGGAGTTGTTTTTT.

The chain combines TRBV12-5 with TRBJ2-1; 8 nucleotides align to TRBD2. V was clipped by 1 base and J by 3 bases; unmatched bases: 8. Per the germline V gene, CDR1 is LGHNT and CDR2 is FRNRAP. The CDR3 consists of 17 residues. CDR3 loop: CASGLGGLVGGYNEQFF. The CDR3 DNA is TGTGCTAGTGGTTTGGGGGGACTAGTGGGGGGCTACAATGAGCAGTTCTTC. Using reference TRBV12-5 and TRBJ2-1 for the parts outside the CDR3, the full variable domain is DARVTQTPRHKVTEMGQEVTMRCQPILGHNTVFWYRQTMMQGLELLAYFRNRAPLDDSGMPKDRFSAEMPDATLATLKIQPSEPRDSAVYFCASGLGGLVGGYNEQFFGPGTRLTVL.

CDR3 amino acids: CASSLLPLAYNEQFF. The CDR3 bases are TGTGCCAGCAGCTTGTTACCCTTAGCCTACAATGAGCAGTTCTTC. The chain uses TRBV5-6 and TRBJ2-1; D gene uncertain. The V end lost 1 base, the J end lost 2 bases, and 10 bases lay between the germline ends. In germline, CDR1 is SGHDT, CDR2 YYEEEE. The CDR3 extends over 15 amino acids.

J is TRBJ2-1 and V is TRBV19; 8 bases are a match to TRBD2. The germline V gene has CDR1 LNHDA and CDR2 SQIVND (reference sequence). The CDR3 has 13 residues. V was clipped by 8 bases and J by 8 bases; unmatched bases: 8. CDR3 in DNA: TGTGCCAGTTCGGCGGGGGGCCCTTATGAGCAGTTCTTC. Residues: CASSAGGPYEQFF.

This chain uses TRBV5-6 with TRBJ1-5, with 7 bases that match TRBD1. Looked up from germline, CDR1 is SGHDT and CDR2 is YYEEEE. V lost 4 bases, J lost 4 bases, and 8 bases stayed unmatched. The CDR3 contains 15 residues. CDR3 coding DNA: TGTGCCAGCAGCAAAACGGGACAGCAAAATCAGCCCCAGCATTTT. Residues: CASSKTGQQNQPQHF.

V gene TRBV28 combines with J gene TRBJ2-7; TRBD1 agrees at 10 bases. The CDR3 has 14 residues. Germline V gene data show CDR1 as MDHEN and CDR2 as SYDVKM. Germline trimming cut 8 bases from V and 7 bases from J; bases unmatched to any gene: 11. The CDR3 DNA sequence: TGTGCCAGCCTACCCGCAGGACAGGGGGTGGAGCAGTACTTC. Translated, it gives CASLPAGQGVEQYF.

This clone has a handful of counts. J is TRBJ2-2 and V is TRBV5-1; 11 nucleotides align to TRBD2. Trimming cost V 0 bases and J 7 bases; bases outside gene matches: 5. From germline, CDR1 is SGHRS and CDR2 YFSETQ. The CDR3 is 16 residues long. Here the CDR3 reads CASSLVSGGAGGELFF. CDR3 sequence (DNA): TGCGCCAGCAGCTTGGTTAGCGGGGGGGCCGGCGGGGAGCTGTTTTTT.

This clone was observed a handful of times. The rearrangement links TRBV19 to TRBJ2-7; the D gene is possibly TRBD1 (6 bases). The CDR3 sequence is 11 residues long. Germline loops: CDR1 LNHDA, CDR2 SQIVND (reference sequence). The V end was cut by 5 bases, the J end by 11 bases, with 13 bases between. Written as DNA, the CDR3 is TGTGCCAGTAGTGCCGCAGGGGTAAAGTACTTC. The encoded protein is CASSAAGVKYF.

This chain joins TRBV11-1 and TRBJ2-7, with D possibly matching TRBD2 (6 bases). V lost 3 bases, J lost 6 bases, and 6 bases lay in between. Germline V lookup: CDR1 SGHAT, CDR2 FQDESV (reference sequence). The CDR3 totals 11 residues. The CDR3 sequence is CASSLEGEQYF. The CDR3 region has the DNA TGTGCCAGCAGCTTGGAGGGCGAGCAGTACTTC.

The V and J genes are TRBV6-1 and TRBJ2-7; 7 bases fit TRBD1. The V gene end was trimmed by 7 bases and the J gene end by 0 bases; junction bases not matched to a gene: 9. Germline CDR1 reads MNHNS; CDR2 reads SASEGT. The CDR3 runs to 15 residues. In DNA form, the CDR3 reads TGTGCCAGCAAGAGCGACAGGGCCAGCTCCTACGAGCAGTACTTC. Amino acid sequence: CASKSDRASSYEQYF.

The chain has TRBV10-2 and TRBJ2-3; TRBD2 agrees at 9 bases. Per the germline V gene, CDR1 is WSHSY and CDR2 is SAAADI. The CDR3 spans 14 residues. V trimming: 7 bases; J trimming: 4 bases; junction bases outside the gene matches: 6. In nucleotides, the CDR3 is TGCGCCAGCACTTTAGCGGGGGTACCAGATACGCAGTATTTT. Amino acid sequence: CASTLAGVPDTQYF.

The chain combines TRBV6-6 with TRBJ1-3; D remains ambiguous. The CDR3 runs to 14 residues. CDR1 is MNHNY, CDR2 SVGAGI, per germline (reference sequence). V dropped 2 bases and J dropped 1 base, with 6 bases sitting between them. The CDR3 here is CASSYLQSGNTIYF. In DNA form, the CDR3 reads TGTGCCAGCAGTTACCTCCAGTCTGGAAACACCATATATTTT.

The V gene is TRBV7-3, the J gene TRBJ2-2, with TRBD2 as a possible D gene (6 bases). This CDR3 has 13 amino acids. Germline values: CDR1 SGHTA, CDR2 FQGTGA. The ends were cut back, 4 bases at V and 5 bases at J, with 8 bases in the middle. CDR3 DNA: TGTGCCAGCAGCTATGGGGGGACCGGGGAGCTGTTTTTT. Residues: CASSYGGTGELFF.

The rearrangement links TRBV9 to TRBJ1-1; no clear D gene. V was clipped by 4 bases and J by 4 bases, with 14 bases between them. The CDR3 loop spans 14 amino acids. The germline gives CDR1 SGDLS, CDR2 YYNGEE. CDR3 in DNA: TGTGCCAGCAGCTCCGAGGGAGGGAGCACTGAAGCTTTCTTT. Protein product: CASSSEGGSTEAFF.

The CDR3 DNA sequence: TGTGCCAGCATTCGGGACAGGGTCAAAGAAAAACTGTTTTTT. Translating it yields CASIRDRVKEKLFF. The chain combines TRBV6-1 with TRBJ1-4, with 9 bases aligning to TRBD1. The germline CDR1 and CDR2 sequences are MNHNS and SASEGT. The CDR3 runs to 14 residues. The J segment lost 8 bases and the V segment lost 7 bases, leaving 8 bases of the junction unmatched.

This clone was observed a few times. V gene TRBV7-6 combines with J gene TRBJ2-7, with D tentatively TRBD2 (6 bases). Germline V lookup: CDR1 SGHVS, CDR2 FNYEAQ. CDR3 length equals 14 residues. V gave up 5 bases and J gave up 0 bases, with 11 bases separating them. CDR3 in amino acids: CASSPRRGSYEQYF. The CDR3 nucleotides read TGTGCCAGCAGCCCTCGGCGGGGCTCCTACGAGCAGTACTTC.

The chain is built from TRBV7-9 and TRBJ2-3, with 8 bases matching TRBD1. V was pared by 4 bases and J by 2 bases, with 11 bases of the junction left unmatched. This CDR3 is built from 17 residues. CDR1 and CDR2 from the germline V gene are SEHNR and FQNEAQ (reference sequence). The CDR3 sequence is CASSSFQGADPTDTQYF. The CDR3 bases are TGTGCCAGCAGCTCTTTTCAGGGGGCAGATCCCACAGATACGCAGTATTTT.

The rearrangement links TRBV27 to TRBJ1-2; 10 bases map to TRBD1. J gave up 8 bases and V 8 bases, and 8 bases lay outside the gene matches. The CDR3 length is 13 residues. The germline V gene has CDR1 MNHEY and CDR2 SMNVEV (reference sequence). The chain's CDR3 is CASALGQGGGYTF. CDR3 sequence (DNA): TGTGCCAGCGCCCTCGGACAGGGGGGCGGCTACACCTTC.

The chain employs TRBV2 and TRBJ2-7, with 9 nucleotides matching TRBD1. Germline CDR1 and CDR2: SNHLY and FYNNEI. J lost 6 bases, V lost 6 bases, and 6 bases had no gene match. The length of the CDR3 is 13 residues. CDR3 protein: CASRDRGLAEQYF. The CDR3 nucleotides read TGTGCCAGCAGGGACAGGGGTCTGGCCGAGCAGTACTTC.

The V gene is TRBV5-1, the J gene TRBJ2-2; perhaps TRBD1 as D (6 bases). The CDR3 runs to 16 residues. The germline V gene encodes CDR1 SGHRS and CDR2 YFSETQ. Between the trimmed V and J ends, which lost 4 bases and 6 bases, there was a span of 19 bases. CDR3 sequence (DNA): TGCGCCAGCAGCCCTCTCGGGACAAACCAGGCCGGGGAGCTGTTTTTT. Its translation: CASSPLGTNQAGELFF.

The chain has TRBV29-1 and TRBJ1-2, with 9 bases aligning to TRBD1. V was pared by 6 bases and J by 6 bases, with 11 bases of the junction left unmatched. Germline V gives CDR1 SQVTM, CDR2 ANQGSEA. CDR3 size: 14 residues. The CDR3 loop reads CSVLKGQGLDGYTF. In nucleotides, the CDR3 is TGCAGCGTGCTAAAGGGACAGGGTTTGGATGGCTACACCTTC.

The gene calls are TRBV27 and TRBJ1-6, with D perhaps matching TRBD1 (5 bases). Germline V gene sequence: CDR1 MNHEY, CDR2 SMNVEV (reference sequence). V dropped 3 bases and J dropped 8 bases, with 11 bases sitting between them. CDR3 size: 14 residues. The CDR3 nucleotides are TGTGCCAGCAGTTTCGGGGGAATGGATTCACCCCTCCACTTT. Translating it yields CASSFGGMDSPLHF.

The chain links TRBV10-1 to TRBJ1-1; 9 bases fit TRBD1. Per germline, CDR1 WNHNN and CDR2 SYGVQD (reference sequence). V dropped 2 bases and J dropped 4; count of bases not matched to a gene: 11. The CDR3 is made up of 17 amino acids. The CDR3: CASSEPNPGQGGTEAFF. The CDR3 DNA sequence: TGCGCCAGCAGTGAGCCAAACCCGGGACAGGGAGGCACTGAAGCTTTCTTT.

This sequence joins TRBV4-1 and TRBJ2-1, with TRBD2 matching over 7 bases. J gave up 6 bases and V 4 bases, and 0 bases lay outside the gene matches. The CDR3 extends over 12 amino acids. Germline values: CDR1 MGHRA, CDR2 YSYEKL. In nucleotides, the CDR3 is TGCGCCAGCAGCCGGGGGGGCAATGAGCAGTTCTTC. This gives the protein CASSRGGNEQFF.

This chain joins TRBV7-2 and TRBJ1-2, with D perhaps matching TRBD1 (6 bases). Trimming took off 5 bases at V and 4 bases at J, with 11 bases between the two ends. The germline V gene encodes CDR1 SGHTA and CDR2 FQGNSA. CDR3 length: 13 residues. The CDR3 loop is CASSQTGFYGYTF. For the CDR3, the DNA is TGTGCCAGCAGCCAAACAGGGTTCTATGGCTACACCTTC.